These 9 T cell receptor beta chains originate from one sample sequenced in a study of CD8 T cells in ankylosing spondylitis. Points from the study as a whole: Characteristic, it appeared, of ankylosing spondylitis blood was a TCR beta motif of roughly eight highly homologous variants.

TCRdb ran MiXCR on the 5' RACE reads and lists one entry per CDR3 protein. The sample lists around 130,000 distinct CDR3 sequences, approximately 17% occurring once. Their specific antigens are unknown. The specimen was blood, either unsorted or a sorted T cell fraction (not recorded which). These receptors were obtained from a male donor with ankylosing spondylitis.

A few counts support this clonotype. The chain combines TRBV7-9 with TRBJ2-7, with D tentatively TRBD1 or TRBD2 (6 bases each). This CDR3 has 14 residues. Germline lookup yields CDR1 SEHNR and CDR2 FQNEAQ (reference sequence). Trimming stripped 8 bases from V and 7 bases from J, with 21 bases between. CDR3 loop: CASGGDRRADEQYF. CDR3 nucleotide sequence: TGTGCCAGCGGGGGCGACAGGAGGGCGGATGAGCAGTACTTC.

This clonotype was counted a few times. The V gene is TRBV7-9, the J gene TRBJ1-1, with D tentatively TRBD1 (6 bases). CDR3 size: 15 residues. Germline V CDR1 and CDR2: SEHNR, FQNEAQ (reference sequence). The V gene lost 5 bases and the J gene lost 5 bases, with 18 bases spanning the gap. The CDR3 nucleotides read TGTGCCAGCAGCCATACCAGCCCAGGGGCGACTGAAGCTTTCTTT. Residues: CASSHTSPGATEAFF. Drawing the rest from reference TRBV7-9 and TRBJ1-1, the complete variable domain is DTGVSQNPRHKITKRGQNVTFRCDPISEHNRLYWYRQTLGQGPEFLTYFQNEAQLEKSRLLSDRFSAERPKGSFSTLEIQRTEQGDSAMYLCASSHTSPGATEAFFGQGTRLTVV.

This chain links TRBV7-9 with TRBJ2-3; TRBD1 might be the D (5 bases). The CDR3 runs 16 residues. Germline V gene lookup returns CDR1 SEHNR and CDR2 FQNEAQ (reference sequence). Trimming removed 5 bases at V and 3 bases at J, with 18 bases between. The CDR3, as DNA: TGTGCCAGCAGCCACTTCAGGGATAGTGGGACAGATACGCAGTATTTT. Translating gives CASSHFRDSGTDTQYF.

This clonotype was observed a few times. V gene TRBV5-1 combines with J gene TRBJ2-3, with 10 bases matching TRBD1. Trimming took 4 bases from V and 5 from J; bases not matched to a gene: 7. CDR1 is SGHRS, CDR2 YFSETQ, per germline. CDR3 size: 15 residues. CDR3 protein: CASSGTGAYVDTQYF. The DNA for the CDR3 is TGCGCCAGCAGCGGGACAGGGGCCTACGTAGATACGCAGTATTTT.

The gene calls are TRBV18 and TRBJ2-7; D not resolved. The CDR3 loop spans 15 amino acids. Trimming shortened V by 2 bases and J by 2 bases, and 13 bases separated the two germline ends. Germline values: CDR1 KGHSH, CDR2 LQKENI. The CDR3 DNA reads TGTGCCAGCTCACCAGAACCACCAGGCCCCTACGAGCAGTACTTC. This sequence encodes CASSPEPPGPYEQYF.

This clonotype came up a few times. CDR3 coding DNA: TGTGCCAGCAGGAAGCGGGAGGGAATAGAGCAGTTCTTC. Translated, it gives CASRKREGIEQFF. V gene TRBV27 combines with J gene TRBJ2-1; 10 nucleotides agree with TRBD2. V trimming: 6 bases; J trimming: 10 bases; junction bases outside the gene matches: 6. The CDR3 runs 13 residues. Germline-derived CDR1 and CDR2 are MNHEY and SMNVEV (reference sequence).

The chain is built from TRBV12-3 or TRBV12-4 and TRBJ1-1, with TRBD1 matching over 10 bases. V lost 5 bases, J lost 11 bases, and 8 bases stayed unmatched. The CDR3 length is 13 residues. The CDR3 reads CASSRFMGQGAFF. In nucleotides, the CDR3 is TGTGCCAGCAGTCGCTTTATGGGACAGGGGGCTTTCTTT.

The chain joins TRBV5-1 to TRBJ2-5; 7 nucleotides match TRBD2. V trimming: 3 bases; J trimming: 3 bases; junction bases outside the gene matches: 2. This CDR3 region has 13 residues. From germline, CDR1 is SGHRS and CDR2 YFSETQ. DNA of the CDR3: TGCGCCAGCAGCTGGGCGGGGGAAGAGACCCAGTACTTC. This codes for CASSWAGEETQYF.

The sample holds a few counts of this clonotype. The V and J genes are TRBV7-2 and TRBJ2-7; TRBD1 aligns across 7 bases. V was clipped by 4 bases and J by 5 bases; unmatched bases: 17. There are 17 residues in the CDR3. Germline V gene lookup returns CDR1 SGHTA and CDR2 FQGNSA. The CDR3 protein is CASSSRDSGNFVHEQYF. In nucleotides, the CDR3 is TGTGCCAGCAGCTCCCGGGACAGTGGAAACTTTGTGCACGAGCAGTACTTC.